This record covers a single T cell receptor beta chain. This sample was taken from a study of OX40 agonist ivuxolimab in advanced cancers. The CDR3 is 15 amino acids. V was pared by 5 bases and J by 5 bases, with 15 bases between. Germline CDR1 is SGHTA and CDR2 is FQGNSA. Patients had blood sampled at baseline and again on cycle 4 day 1 and cycle 7 day 1. Sequenced by immunoSEQ multiplex PCR; TCRdb stores in-frame clones only, minus some. The sample lists 60,000 to 80,000 clones, less than 85% seen once, with approximately 11% in the top ten. The source is an adult with an advanced solid tumor such as melanoma, head and neck, liver or kidney cancer. The starting material was CD4+ or CD8+ T cells sorted from blood, obtained in a trial of the OX40 agonist ivuxolimab. This sequence joins TRBV7-2 and TRBJ1-4; D is unresolved. CDR3 sequence reads: CASSQLGSNNEKLFF. The CDR3 DNA reads as TGTGCCAGCAGCCAATTAGGGAGCAACAATGAAAAACTGTTTTTT.